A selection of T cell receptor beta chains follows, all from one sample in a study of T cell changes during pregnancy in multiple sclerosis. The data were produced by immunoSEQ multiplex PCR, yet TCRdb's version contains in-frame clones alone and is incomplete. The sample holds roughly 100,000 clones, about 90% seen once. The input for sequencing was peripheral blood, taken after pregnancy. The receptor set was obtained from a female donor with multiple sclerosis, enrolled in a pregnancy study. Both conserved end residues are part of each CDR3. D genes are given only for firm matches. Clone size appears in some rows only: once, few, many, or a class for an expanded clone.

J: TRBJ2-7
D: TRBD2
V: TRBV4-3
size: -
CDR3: CASSQSGGSSYEQYF
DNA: TGCGCCAGCAGCCAGTCGGGAGGGAGCTCCTACGAGCAGTACTTC

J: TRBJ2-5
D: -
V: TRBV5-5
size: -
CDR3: CASSQLAQETQYF
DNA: TGTGCCAGCAGCCAATTGGCTCAAGAGACCCAGTACTTC

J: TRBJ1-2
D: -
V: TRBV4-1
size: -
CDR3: CASSPPDRINYGYTF
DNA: TGCGCCAGCAGCCCCCCGGACAGAATTAACTATGGCTACACCTTC

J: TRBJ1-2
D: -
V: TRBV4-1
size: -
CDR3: CASSQAKSGRYGYTF
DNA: TGCGCCAGCAGCCAAGCGAAATCAGGGCGGTATGGCTACACCTTC

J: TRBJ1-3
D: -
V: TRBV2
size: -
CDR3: CASRLDRKLGNTIYF
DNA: TGTGCCAGCAGATTAGACAGGAAACTTGGAAACACCATATATTTT

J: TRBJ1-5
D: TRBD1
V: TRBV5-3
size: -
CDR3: CARSFLPGQGDCQPQHF
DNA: TGTGCCAGAAGCTTTCTCCCCGGACAGGGCGACTGTCAGCCCCAGCATTTT

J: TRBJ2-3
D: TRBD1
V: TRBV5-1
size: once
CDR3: CASSRDRGLGDTQYF
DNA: TGCGCCAGCAGCCGGGACAGGGGGCTGGGGGATACGCAGTATTTT

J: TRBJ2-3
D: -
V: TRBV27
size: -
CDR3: CASSSRREGDTQYF
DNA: TGTGCCAGCAGTTCTCGGCGGGAAGGAGATACGCAGTATTTT

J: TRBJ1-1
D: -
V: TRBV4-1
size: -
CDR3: CASSQERRGRTYEAFF
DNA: TGCGCCAGCAGCCAAGAACGGAGAGGCAGAACCTATGAAGCTTTCTTT

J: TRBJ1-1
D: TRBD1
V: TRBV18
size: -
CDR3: CASSPILQGLATEAFF
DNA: TGTGCCAGCTCACCAATCCTACAGGGGTTGGCCACTGAAGCTTTCTTT

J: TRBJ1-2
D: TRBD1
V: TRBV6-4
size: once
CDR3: CASSDPADRGNYGYTF
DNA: TGTGCCAGCAGTGACCCAGCAGACAGGGGGAACTATGGCTACACCTTC

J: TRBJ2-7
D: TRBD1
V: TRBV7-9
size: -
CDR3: CASSSTGTGGNEQYF
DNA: TGTGCCAGCAGCTCGACCGGGACAGGGGGCAACGAGCAGTACTTC

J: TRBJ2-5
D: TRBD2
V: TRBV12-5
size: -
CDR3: CASGGSGTQYF
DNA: TGTGCTAGCGGGGGGTCGGGGACCCAGTACTTC

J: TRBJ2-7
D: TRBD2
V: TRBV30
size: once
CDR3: CAWSVRSGRGEQYF
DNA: TGTGCCTGGAGTGTACGCAGCGGGAGGGGAGAGCAGTACTTC

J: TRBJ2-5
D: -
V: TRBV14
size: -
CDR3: CASSQFFQGNQETQYF
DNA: TGTGCCAGCAGCCAATTTTTTCAGGGGAACCAAGAGACCCAGTACTTC

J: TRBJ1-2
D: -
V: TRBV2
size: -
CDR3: CASSEALLGTVGHTF
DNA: TGTGCCAGCAGTGAAGCGCTTCTAGGAACGGTGGGGCACACCTTC

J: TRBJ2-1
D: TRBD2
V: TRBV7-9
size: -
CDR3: CASSPGTSGNYNEQFF
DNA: TGTGCCAGCAGCCCCGGGACTAGCGGGAACTACAATGAGCAGTTCTTC

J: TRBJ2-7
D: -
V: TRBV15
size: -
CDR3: CATSRDQQGSYEQYF
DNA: TGTGCCACCAGCAGAGATCAACAGGGATCCTACGAGCAGTACTTC

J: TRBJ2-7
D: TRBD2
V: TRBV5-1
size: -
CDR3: CASSTGLAGGPSSYEQYF
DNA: TGCGCCAGCAGCACCGGACTAGCGGGAGGGCCAAGCTCCTACGAGCAGTACTTC

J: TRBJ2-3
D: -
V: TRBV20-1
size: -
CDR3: CSGSADTQYF
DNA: TGCAGTGGGAGTGCAGATACGCAGTATTTT

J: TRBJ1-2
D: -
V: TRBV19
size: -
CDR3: CASSIPRAGWYGYTF
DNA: TGTGCCAGTAGTATCCCCCGAGCGGGGTGGTATGGCTACACCTTC

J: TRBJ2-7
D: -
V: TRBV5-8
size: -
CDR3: CASSLGGVYEQYF
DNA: TGTGCCAGCAGCTTGGGGGGGGTCTACGAGCAGTACTTC

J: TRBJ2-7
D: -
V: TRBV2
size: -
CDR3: CASSDQPRLMDEQYF
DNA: TGTGCCAGCAGTGACCAACCCCGCCTAATGGACGAGCAGTACTTC

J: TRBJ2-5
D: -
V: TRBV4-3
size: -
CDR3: CASSQESQFGVQYF
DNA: TGCGCCAGCAGCCAAGAGAGTCAGTTCGGGGTCCAGTACTTC

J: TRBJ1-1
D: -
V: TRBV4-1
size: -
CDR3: CASSQYTLNTEAFF
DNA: TGCGCCAGCAGCCAATACACCCTGAACACTGAAGCTTTCTTT

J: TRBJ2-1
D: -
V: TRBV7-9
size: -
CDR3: CASSLGGFYANEQFF
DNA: TGTGCCAGCAGCTTAGGAGGGTTCTATGCGAATGAGCAGTTCTTC

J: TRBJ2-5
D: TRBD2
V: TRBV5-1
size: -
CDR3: CASSEPGLAGETQYF
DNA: TGCGCCAGCAGCGAACCGGGACTAGCGGGAGAGACCCAGTACTTC

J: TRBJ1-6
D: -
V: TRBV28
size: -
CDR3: CASTKVVDSGSPLHF
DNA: TGTGCCAGCACCAAGGTAGTGGATTCAGGATCACCCCTCCACTTT

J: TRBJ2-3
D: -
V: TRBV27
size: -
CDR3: CASSSPPTSTDTQYF
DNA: TGTGCCAGCAGTTCTCCTCCAACTAGCACAGATACGCAGTATTTT

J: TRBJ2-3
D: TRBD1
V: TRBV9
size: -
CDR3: CASSNRGNTQYF
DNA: TGTGCCAGCAGCAACAGGGGGAATACGCAGTATTTT

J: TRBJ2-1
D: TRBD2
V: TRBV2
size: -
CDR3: CASTEREFDNEQFF
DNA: TGTGCCAGCACCGAGCGGGAGTTCGACAATGAGCAGTTCTTC

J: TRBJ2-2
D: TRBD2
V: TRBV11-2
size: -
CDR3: CASSVLLAGSYTGELFF
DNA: TGTGCCAGCAGCGTCCTCCTAGCGGGGAGTTACACCGGGGAGCTGTTTTTT

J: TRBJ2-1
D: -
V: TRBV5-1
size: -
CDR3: CASSFLYNNEQFF
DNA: TGCGCCAGCAGCTTCCTTTATAACAATGAGCAGTTCTTC

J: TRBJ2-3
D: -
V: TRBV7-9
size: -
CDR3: CASSQGGGTDTQYF
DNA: TGTGCCAGCAGCCAGGGGGGAGGCACAGATACGCAGTATTTT

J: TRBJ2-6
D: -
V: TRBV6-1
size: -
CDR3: CASRQTGWVNVLTF
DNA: TGTGCCAGCAGACAAACAGGGTGGGTCAACGTCCTGACTTTC

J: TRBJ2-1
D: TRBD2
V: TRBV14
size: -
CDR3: CASSQGGGLFEQFF
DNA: TGTGCCAGCAGCCAGGGCGGGGGACTCTTTGAGCAGTTCTTC

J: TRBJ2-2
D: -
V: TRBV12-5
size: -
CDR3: CASGLVLGAWPQGNTGELFF
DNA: TGTGCTAGTGGTTTGGTACTCGGGGCGTGGCCACAGGGGAACACCGGGGAGCTGTTTTTT

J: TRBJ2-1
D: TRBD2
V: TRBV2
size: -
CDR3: CASSGGLAGGNEQFF
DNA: TGTGCCAGCTCTGGGGGGCTAGCGGGAGGCAATGAGCAGTTCTTC